What follows are 32 T cell receptor beta chains derived from one specimen sequenced in a study of blood T cell repertoires in COVID-19. Repertoires were generated with immunoSEQ multiplex PCR, while TCRdb's copy carries only in-frame clones and drops some. The profile shows about 230,000 clones, around 88% of them singletons. Sample: PBMCs or T cells enriched from blood (not recorded which). The receptors derive from a woman aged 40-49 years with acute COVID-19.

The chain recombines TRBV11-2 with TRBJ1-2, with D perhaps TRBD1 (5 bases). Germline V CDR1 and CDR2: SGHAT, FQNNGV. This CDR3 region has 13 residues. Trimming stripped 8 bases from V and 0 bases from J, with 10 bases between. This CDR3 is CASGHYANYGYTF. CDR3 sequence (DNA): TGTGCCAGCGGACACTACGCTAACTATGGCTACACCTTC. The whole variable domain, filled in from reference TRBV11-2 and TRBJ1-2, reads EAGVAQSPRYKIIEKRQSVAFWCNPISGHATLYWYQQILGQGPKLLIQFQNNGVVDDSQLPKDRFSAERLKGVDSTLKIQPAKLEDSAVYLCASGHYANYGYTFGSGTRLTVV.

This chain links TRBV6-5 with TRBJ2-3; 7 bases match TRBD2. V lost 6 bases to trimming and J lost 3 bases; unmatched junction nucleotides: 9. The CDR3 totals 15 residues. Germline CDR1 MNHEY, CDR2 SVGAGI. The CDR3 protein is CASSIKGGGTDTQYF. CDR3 nucleotides: TGTGCCAGCAGCATCAAAGGCGGGGGAACAGATACGCAGTATTTT.

Written as DNA, the CDR3 is TGTGCCAGCAGGGAGGAGCCCACAGATACGCAGTATTTT. Amino acids: CASREEPTDTQYF. The gene calls are TRBV27 and TRBJ2-3; the D gene is possibly TRBD2 (5 bases). This CDR3 has 13 amino acids. V shed 6 bases and J shed 2 bases, with 9 bases lying between them. Germline-derived CDR1 and CDR2 are MNHEY and SMNVEV (reference sequence).

The gene calls are TRBV5-4 and TRBJ2-3; tentatively, D is TRBD2 (6 bases). CDR1 is SGHNT and CDR2 is YYREEE in the germline V gene (reference sequence). The V end was cut by 0 bases, the J end by 1 base, with 9 bases between. CDR3 length: 15 amino acids. CDR3 nucleotide sequence: TGTGCCAGCAGCTTGGAGGGCGGGGGCACAGATACGCAGTATTTT. Its protein is CASSLEGGGTDTQYF.

This clone occurred a few times. The chain uses TRBV7-6 and TRBJ1-1; 7 bases line up with TRBD1. V lost 5 bases, J lost 0 bases, and 6 bases stayed unmatched. CDR1 SGHVS and CDR2 FNYEAQ come from the germline V gene. This CDR3 spans 15 amino acids. The CDR3 region is CASSARTGVNTEAFF. CDR3 DNA: TGTGCCAGCAGCGCTAGGACAGGAGTGAACACTGAAGCTTTCTTT.

The chain combines TRBV10-1 with TRBJ1-4; 8 bases are shared with TRBD1. CDR3 length: 14 amino acids. The V gene end was trimmed by 3 bases and the J gene end by 7 bases; junction bases not matched to a gene: 4. Per germline, CDR1 WNHNN and CDR2 SYGVQD (reference sequence). The CDR3 is CASSDGTGGEKLFF. The CDR3 DNA sequence: TGCGCCAGCAGTGATGGGACAGGAGGTGAAAAACTGTTTTTT.

The rearrangement joins TRBV3-1 (or the pseudogene TRBV3-2) to TRBJ1-5; no clear D gene. Trimming took off 0 bases at V and 10 bases at J, with 13 bases between the two ends. The germline CDR1 and CDR2 sequences are LGHDT and YNNKEL (reference sequence). This CDR3 contains 14 residues. In nucleotides, the CDR3 is TGTGCCAGCAGCCAAGAGGGCCCAGTGGGCCCCCAGCATTTT. This codes for CASSQEGPVGPQHF.

This rearrangement joins TRBV10-3 to TRBJ1-3; D unclear. CDR3 size: 16 residues. Germline assignment: CDR1 ENHRY and CDR2 SYGVKD. The V end lost 0 bases, the J end lost 6 bases, and 15 bases lay between the germline ends. The CDR3 DNA reads TGTGCCATCAGTGAGTCGGGCAGCATGGTCATAAACACCATATATTTT. The encoded protein is CAISESGSMVINTIYF.

The chain couples TRBV5-1 to TRBJ1-2; TRBD1 is a possible D gene (6 bases). Germline V CDR1 and CDR2: SGHRS, YFSETQ. The CDR3 has 13 amino acids. V gave up 0 bases and J gave up 7 bases, with 10 bases separating them. CDR3 sequence: CASSLAGAAGYTF. CDR3 coding DNA: TGCGCCAGCAGCTTGGCAGGGGCTGCTGGCTACACCTTC.

The rearrangement uses TRBV12-5 and TRBJ2-2, with D possibly TRBD1 on 8 matching bases. Per germline, CDR1 LGHNT and CDR2 FRNRAP. Trimming cost V 4 bases and J 2 bases, with 17 bases left between them. The length of the CDR3 is 17 residues. The CDR3 nucleotides read TGTGCTAGTGGTTCACCCTACAGGGGGGGCAACACCGGGGAGCTGTTTTTT. This codes for CASGSPYRGGNTGELFF.

The chain couples TRBV7-2 to TRBJ2-7; a weak D match, TRBD1 (6 bases). Germline V lookup: CDR1 SGHTA, CDR2 FQGNSA. The CDR3 has 14 residues. Trimming removed 5 bases from V and 6 bases from J, with 17 bases in between. The CDR3 DNA reads TGTGCCAGCAGCCTGAGGGGGACCCCTGGCGAGCAGTACGTC. This sequence encodes CASSLRGTPGEQYV.

J is TRBJ1-6 and V is TRBV29-1; the D is unclear. CDR1 is SQVTM, CDR2 ANQGSEA, per germline. The CDR3 length is 13 residues. The ends were cut back, 6 bases at V and 7 bases at J, with 13 bases in the middle. The CDR3: CSVNFGENSPLHF. The CDR3 region has the DNA TGCAGCGTAAATTTTGGGGAGAATTCACCCCTCCACTTT.

This clone was counted between two and nine times. The V call is TRBV24-1, the J call TRBJ2-2, with a possible D match to TRBD1 (5 bases). The CDR3 has 15 amino acids. Germline assignment: CDR1 KGHDR and CDR2 SFDVKD. V was pared by 4 bases and J by 1 base, with 9 bases between. The CDR3 reads CATSEPTGNTGELFF. The CDR3 coding sequence is TGTGCCACCAGTGAACCTACAGGGAACACCGGGGAGCTGTTTTTT.

This clone was seen just once. The V call is TRBV30, the J call TRBJ1-2; a possible D gene is TRBD1 (6 bases). The CDR3 loop spans 15 amino acids. Per germline, CDR1 GTSNPN and CDR2 SVGIG (reference sequence). Trimming removed 2 bases at V and 2 bases at J, with 15 bases between. As DNA, the CDR3 is TGTGCCTGGAGTAATCAGGGGACCCTAAACTATGGCTACACCTTC. Translation gives CAWSNQGTLNYGYTF.

This chain uses TRBV6-2 or TRBV6-3 with TRBJ2-1; TRBD1 aligns across 11 bases. This CDR3 region has 16 residues. Trimming at V came to 0 bases and at J to 4 bases, leaving 2 bases not matched to a gene. CDR1 is MNHEY, CDR2 SVGEGT, per germline. The CDR3 sequence is CASSYSDRGPYNEQFF. CDR3 nucleotide sequence: TGTGCCAGCAGTTACTCGGACAGGGGGCCGTACAATGAGCAGTTCTTC.

This rearrangement joins TRBV5-6 to TRBJ2-3, with 12 bases aligning to TRBD2. Looked up from germline, CDR1 is SGHDT and CDR2 is YYEEEE. This CDR3 contains 16 residues. V shed 4 bases, J shed 0 bases, and the junction held 3 bases outside the gene matches. Written as DNA, the CDR3 is TGTGCCAGCAGCCGTCTAGCGGGAGGGAGCACAGATACGCAGTATTTT. Residues: CASSRLAGGSTDTQYF. Full variable domain (missing parts from reference TRBV5-6 and TRBJ2-3): DAGVTQSPTHLIKTRGQQVTLRCSPKSGHDTVSWYQQALGQGPQFIFQYYEEEERQRGNFPDRFSGHQFPNYSSELNVNALLLGDSALYLCASSRLAGGSTDTQYFGPGTRLTVL.

CDR3 DNA sequence: TGTGCCAGCAGCTTAAGGCAAGGGGCCACTGAAGCTTTCTTT. It translates to CASSLRQGATEAFF. The chain carries TRBV7-2 and TRBJ1-1; a possible D gene is TRBD1 (5 bases). Trimming cost V 2 bases and J 4 bases, with 11 bases left between them. This CDR3 comprises 14 residues. CDR1 and CDR2 (germline): SGHTA, FQGNSA.

In this sample, this clone turned up once. The V gene is TRBV5-1, the J gene TRBJ1-1, with D perhaps matching TRBD1 (6 bases). This CDR3 has 13 residues. Germline CDR1 is SGHRS and CDR2 is YFSETQ. Trimming shortened V by 8 bases and J by 1 base, and 12 bases separated the two germline ends. CDR3 nucleotides: TGCGCCAGTAACAGGGAAGGGAACACTGAAGCTTTCTTT. Protein: CASNREGNTEAFF.

CDR3 nucleotides: TGCGCCAGCAGCCAAGACGGACGGGGGGACTGGGAGCTGTTTTTT. Its translation: CASSQDGRGDWELFF. The rearrangement uses TRBV4-3 and TRBJ2-2; 7 nucleotides agree with TRBD2. Per germline, CDR1 LGHNA and CDR2 YSLEER. V lost 0 bases to trimming and J lost 9 bases; unmatched junction nucleotides: 7. CDR3 size: 15 residues.

This sequence joins TRBV4-3 and TRBJ1-6; D uncertain. V was shortened by 5 bases and J by 7 bases, with 9 bases between the two germline ends. CDR1 and CDR2 (germline): LGHNA, YSLEER. The CDR3 is 13 amino acids. CDR3 sequence (DNA): TGCGCCAGCAGCAACGCGATGAATTCACCCCTCCACTTT. It is translated as CASSNAMNSPLHF.

The chain joins TRBV30 to TRBJ2-3; D is undetermined. CDR1 and CDR2 (germline): GTSNPN, SVGIG (reference sequence). The CDR3 length is 15 residues. The V and J ends lost 2 bases and 1 base respectively, with 13 bases between them. CDR3 region: CAWSPLGIGTDTQYF. CDR3 bases: TGTGCCTGGAGTCCCCTAGGAATAGGCACAGATACGCAGTATTTT.

The V gene is TRBV2, the J gene TRBJ1-1; TRBD1 aligns across 7 bases. V dropped 6 bases and J dropped 4; count of bases not matched to a gene: 11. CDR1 is SNHLY and CDR2 is FYNNEI in the germline V gene. This CDR3 spans 15 amino acids. The CDR3 reads CASSKNRGGGTEAFF. CDR3 in DNA: TGTGCCAGCAGCAAGAACAGGGGTGGGGGCACTGAAGCTTTCTTT. Full variable domain (missing parts from reference TRBV2 and TRBJ1-1): EPEVTQTPSHQVTQMGQEVILRCVPISNHLYFYWYRQILGQKVEFLVSFYNNEISEKSEIFDDQFSVERPDGSNFTLKIRSTKLEDSAMYFCASSKNRGGGTEAFFGQGTRLTVV.

The chain carries TRBV30 and TRBJ1-5, with D possibly TRBD1 on 5 matching bases. The V end was cut by 0 bases, the J end by 4 bases, with 16 bases between. This CDR3 has 16 amino acids. Germline V CDR1 and CDR2: GTSNPN, SVGIG (reference sequence). The CDR3 DNA sequence: TGTGCCTGGAGTGTAGTAGGGGCGCCTCGTAATCAGCCCCAGCATTTT. Translation gives CAWSVVGAPRNQPQHF.

The chain has TRBV6-5 and TRBJ2-5, with 9 bases matching TRBD2. There are 13 residues in the CDR3. The V segment lost 7 bases and the J segment 5 bases; nucleotides outside the gene matches: 5. Looked up from germline, CDR1 is MNHEY and CDR2 is SVGAGI. This CDR3 is CASTLAGAETQYF. As DNA, the CDR3 is TGTGCCAGCACCTTAGCGGGAGCGGAGACCCAGTACTTC.

J is TRBJ2-5 and V is TRBV9; TRBD2 is a possible D gene (6 bases). This CDR3 comprises 14 residues. Germline V CDR1 and CDR2: SGDLS, YYNGEE. Trimming shortened V by 2 bases and J by 5 bases, and 13 bases separated the two germline ends. CDR3 sequence: CASSVGAGAETQYF. The CDR3, as DNA: TGTGCCAGCAGCGTCGGAGCGGGCGCGGAGACCCAGTACTTC.

The J gene is TRBJ2-4, the V gene TRBV5-1, with 9 bases identical to TRBD1. The junction had 12 bases not matched to a gene; V was cut back by 0 bases and J by 8 bases. The CDR3 is 17 residues long. CDR1 and CDR2 (germline): SGHRS, YFSETQ. CDR3 region: CASSLDRGRGEWDIQYF. DNA for the CDR3: TGCGCCAGCAGCTTGGACAGGGGGCGCGGTGAGTGGGACATTCAGTACTTC.

Details on this clone: The same CDR3 also results from other DNA sequences found in this sample. The chain recombines TRBV5-1 with TRBJ1-6, with 7 bases fitting TRBD1. This CDR3 spans 15 amino acids. The germline V gene encodes CDR1 SGHRS and CDR2 YFSETQ. The J segment lost 6 bases and the V segment lost 4 bases, leaving 7 bases of the junction unmatched. Here the CDR3 reads CASSRDRELNSPLHF. DNA of the CDR3: TGCGCCAGCAGCCGGGACAGAGAACTTAATTCACCCCTCCACTTT.

The CDR3 spells CATSDLAPDRPLGNQPQHF. CDR3 in DNA: TGTGCCACCAGTGACCTTGCGCCCGACAGGCCCTTGGGCAATCAGCCCCAGCATTTT. The chain carries TRBV24-1 and TRBJ1-5, with D perhaps TRBD1 (6 bases). This CDR3 is built from 19 residues. Trimming stripped 4 bases from V and 2 bases from J, with 23 bases between. Germline V gene sequence: CDR1 KGHDR, CDR2 SFDVKD.

V is TRBV6-1 and J is TRBJ1-2; the D gene is possibly TRBD1 (6 bases). V was trimmed by 0 bases and J by 4 bases, leaving 12 bases between them. Germline V gene lookup returns CDR1 MNHNS and CDR2 SASEGT. There are 15 residues in the CDR3. The CDR3 nucleotides read TGTGCCAGCAGTGAAGCAAGGACAGCCTTCTATGGCTACACCTTC. Residues: CASSEARTAFYGYTF.

The V gene is TRBV5-1, the J gene TRBJ2-5; 7 nucleotides match TRBD2. Germline V gives CDR1 SGHRS, CDR2 YFSETQ. The CDR3 is 14 amino acids. Losses at the gene ends were 4 bases for V and 4 bases for J; bases not matched to a gene: 7. CDR3: CASSISGKGETQYF. The CDR3 bases are TGCGCCAGCAGCATCAGCGGGAAGGGAGAGACCCAGTACTTC. The full variable domain, its missing parts supplied by reference TRBV5-1 and TRBJ2-5, is KAGVTQTPRYLIKTRGQQVTLSCSPISGHRSVSWYQQTPGQGLQFLFEYFSETQRNKGNFPGRFSGRQFSNSRSEMNVSTLELGDSALYLCASSISGKGETQYFGPGTRLLVL.

CDR3 sequence reads: CASRDRGVGTDTQYF. The CDR3 nucleotides read TGTGCCAGCAGAGACAGGGGGGTTGGGACAGATACGCAGTATTTT. This chain links TRBV6-5 with TRBJ2-3; 9 bases agree with TRBD1. Germline CDR1 reads MNHEY; CDR2 reads SVGAGI. The CDR3 has 15 residues. V lost 6 bases to trimming and J lost 3 bases; unmatched junction nucleotides: 7.

The chain recombines TRBV24-1 with TRBJ2-1; TRBD2 matches 7 bases. Germline V lookup: CDR1 KGHDR, CDR2 SFDVKD. There are 13 residues in the CDR3. V shed 7 bases, J shed 6 bases, and the junction held 5 bases outside the gene matches. In nucleotides, the CDR3 is TGTGCCACCAGCAGGCCGGGAGGCAATGAGCAGTTCTTC. It specifies CATSRPGGNEQFF.